This T cell receptor beta chain was profiled in a study of blood T cell repertoires in COVID-19 (dated by TCRdb to the early 2020s). For context, the study as a whole: Samples from collaborators originated in the United States, Italy and Spain and spanned both the acute and convalescent phases of COVID-19. The prospective study material was composed of cDNA or gDNA derived from T cells, B-cell-depleted T cells, or PBMCs. Subjects who had been exposed to COVID-19, were actively infected with it, or had recovered from it provided the deeply sampled blood TCRbeta repertoires that made up the dataset. A freely available public database, intended as a resource for researchers studying the immune response to SARS-CoV-2, is where the repertoires were released. The samples were drawn from the first 160 participants of the ongoing ImmuneRACE study and from roughly 1,300 subjects provided by 6 global collaborators. Sample metadata almost always included a de-identified subject ID, COVID-19 status, age in years and sex. Where available, HLA class I and class II types were obtained from metadata supplied by the sample provider rather than from assay-based typing.

CDR1 MNHEY and CDR2 SVGAGI are derived from the germline V gene. V gives up 0 bases and J gives up 0 bases, and the segment between their germline ends measures 5 bases. The CDR3 spans 15 residues, from the cysteine through the phenylalanine. Here the CDR3 DNA is all that survives: 45 bases in frame from base 1. Study-wide conclusions, independent of this receptor: The amount of clinical and demographic metadata varied by source and participant and was provided uncurated.

The collaborating institutions used their own protocols to collect whole blood in K2EDTA tubes. Collaborator samples were shipped for TCRbeta analysis as frozen whole blood, isolated PBMCs, or DNA extracted from either sample type. In regard to this clone: No cognate antigen has been identified for it. Base qualities are not provided; no much larger clone lies one nucleotide away.

TCRbeta CDR3 regions were amplified from genomic DNA using the immunoSEQ Assay, a bias-controlled multiplex PCR. On the study's bioinformatics: Nucleated cell counts per sample were estimated from amplification of reference gene primers within the assay. To quantify the absolute abundance of each unique TCRbeta CDR3 rearrangement, sequence reads were collapsed and filtered. Productive Simpson clonality was computed per sample as the square root of Simpson's diversity index over productive rearrangements. In its TCRdb copy, this immuneACCESS table keeps in-frame sequences only and misses some clones. Where compared with another copy, unresolved V genes explain less than half of these, and the others have no known cause. That table supplies the V and J calls and clone size; D and trimming were determined from the DNA. The sample yields 200,000 to 300,000 clones; roughly 83% were counted once. The ten largest clones represent about 9.6% of the sample.

Recombination connected TRBV6-5 to TRBJ1-4; a confident D gene designation cannot be given. This TCR was sampled from an elderly man with acute or convalescent COVID-19. Source material: peripheral blood. The DNA sequence is TGTGCCAGCAGTTACTCGAGAGCAACTAATGAAAAACTGTTTTTT. This encodes CASSYSRATNEKLFF.